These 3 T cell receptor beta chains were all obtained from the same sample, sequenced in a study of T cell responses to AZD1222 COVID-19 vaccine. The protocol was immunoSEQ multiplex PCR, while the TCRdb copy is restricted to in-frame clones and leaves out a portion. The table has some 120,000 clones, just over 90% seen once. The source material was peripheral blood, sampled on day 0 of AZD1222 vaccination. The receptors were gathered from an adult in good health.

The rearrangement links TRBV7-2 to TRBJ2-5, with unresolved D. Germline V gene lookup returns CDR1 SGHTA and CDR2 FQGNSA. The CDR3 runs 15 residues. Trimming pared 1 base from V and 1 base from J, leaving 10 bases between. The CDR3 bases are TGTGCCAGCAGCTTAGATTACAGAGGCCAAGAGACCCAGTACTTC. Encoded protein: CASSLDYRGQETQYF.

The CDR3 here is CASSIRTGEQYF. CDR3 coding DNA: TGTGCCAGCAGCATCCGGACAGGGGAGCAGTATTTT. V gene TRBV3-1 (or the pseudogene TRBV3-2) combines with J gene TRBJ2-3, with 9 bases matching TRBD1. Germline V CDR1 and CDR2: LGHDT, YNNKEL (reference sequence). With 5 bases clipped from V and 11 bases from J, the junction kept 5 bases outside the gene matches. This CDR3 is 12 amino acids long.

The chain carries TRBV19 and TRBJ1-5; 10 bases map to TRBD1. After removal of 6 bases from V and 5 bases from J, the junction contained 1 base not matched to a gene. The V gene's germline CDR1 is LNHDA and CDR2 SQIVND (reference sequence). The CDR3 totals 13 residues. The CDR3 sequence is CASRDRGDQPQHF. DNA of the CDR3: TGTGCCAGTAGGGACAGGGGGGATCAGCCCCAGCATTTT.